Listed here are 32 T cell receptor beta chains from one sample, sequenced in a study of CD8 T cells in ankylosing spondylitis. TCRdb re-analysed the 5' RACE reads in MiXCR, keeping a single row per CDR3 protein. The data show around 140,000 distinct CDR3 sequences, with approximately 10% seen just once and 4.1% held by the top ten. The specimen was blood, either unsorted or a sorted T cell fraction (not recorded which). Receptor source: a female donor with ankylosing spondylitis or in good health (not recorded which).

This clonotype was counted between two and nine times. The V and J genes are TRBV7-9 and TRBJ1-1; D unresolved. In germline, CDR1 is SEHNR, CDR2 FQNEAQ (reference sequence). V shed 6 bases and J shed 2 bases, with 10 bases lying between them. The CDR3 extends over 13 amino acids. The CDR3, as DNA: TGTGCCAGCAGTATTGAGAGTAACACTGAAGCTTTCTTT. This translates into CASSIESNTEAFF.

This clonotype has a count of ten or more. The chain carries TRBV7-2 and TRBJ2-6, with D hard to call. The V end lost 2 bases, the J end lost 1 base, and 3 bases lay between the germline ends. The CDR3 covers 14 residues. Germline V gene data show CDR1 as SGHTA and CDR2 as FQGNSA. The CDR3 nucleotides read TGTGCCAGCAGCTTAAGTTCTGGGGCCAACGTCCTGACTTTC. Translation gives CASSLSSGANVLTF. The full variable domain, its missing parts supplied by reference TRBV7-2 and TRBJ2-6, is GAGVSQSPSNKVTEKGKDVELRCDPISGHTALYWYRQSLGQGLEFLIYFQGNSAPDKSGLPSDRFSAERTGGSVSTLTIQRTQQEDSAVYLCASSLSSGANVLTFGAGSRLTVL.

This clonotype was recorded many times. This sequence joins TRBV7-9 and TRBJ1-1, with 7 bases that match TRBD1. The CDR3 loop spans 16 amino acids. Trimming at V came to 6 bases and at J to 1 base, leaving 11 bases not matched to a gene. Germline loops: CDR1 SEHNR, CDR2 FQNEAQ (reference sequence). The CDR3 protein is CASRDRLGQPNTEAFF. CDR3 in DNA: TGTGCCAGCAGGGACAGGTTAGGGCAGCCGAACACTGAAGCTTTCTTT.

This clonotype came up many times. The chain couples TRBV20-1 to TRBJ2-1; tentatively, D is TRBD2 (5 bases). V dropped 6 bases and J dropped 8 bases, with 14 bases sitting between them. This CDR3 has 12 amino acids. CDR1 and CDR2 (germline): DFQATT, SNEGSKA (reference sequence). CDR3 residues: CSAQKRFDEQFF. The CDR3 bases are TGCAGTGCCCAAAAGCGGTTCGATGAGCAGTTCTTC.

There are many counts of this clonotype. The V call is TRBV4-1, the J call TRBJ1-1; a possible D gene is TRBD1 (6 bases). The germline V gene has CDR1 MGHRA and CDR2 YSYEKL. Deletions cut 10 bases from V and 2 bases from J, with 17 bases between. This CDR3 comprises 14 residues. DNA of the CDR3: TGCGCCACCAACTCGGCAGGGGATAACACTGAAGCTTTCTTT. Its protein product is CATNSAGDNTEAFF.

This clonotype was observed many times. The chain carries TRBV29-1 and TRBJ2-3, with TRBD2 identical over 7 bases. The CDR3 is 15 residues long. Germline V gene lookup returns CDR1 SQVTM and CDR2 ANQGSEA. The trim removed 1 base at V and 9 bases at J, leaving 13 bases unmatched. CDR3 amino acids: CSVEGGGVRDRTQYF. CDR3 sequence (DNA): TGCAGCGTTGAAGGGGGAGGGGTTCGGGATCGGACGCAGTATTTT.

This chain joins TRBV5-8 and TRBJ2-7; tentatively, D is TRBD1 (5 bases). Trimming left V 8 bases short and J 5 bases short, with 20 bases between. CDR3 size: 14 residues. Germline lookup yields CDR1 SGHTS and CDR2 YDEGEE. The CDR3 nucleotides are TGTGCCAGGAGCCCCGGGCAGGGCCGGGACGAGCAGTACTTC. Translation gives CARSPGQGRDEQYF.

This clonotype was counted many times. The chain couples TRBV12-3 or TRBV12-4 to TRBJ2-1; D might be TRBD1 (6 bases). This CDR3 has 14 residues. With 7 bases removed from V and 3 bases from J, the gap between germline ends came to 13 bases. CDR3: CASNSDRSYNEQFF. CDR3 sequence (DNA): TGTGCCAGCAATAGTGACAGGAGCTACAATGAGCAGTTCTTC.

This clonotype appeared many times. The chain carries TRBV7-9 and TRBJ2-3, with a possible D match to TRBD2 (5 bases). CDR3 length: 14 residues. Per the germline V gene, CDR1 is SEHNR and CDR2 is FQNEAQ (reference sequence). The V end was cut by 3 bases, the J end by 4 bases, with 11 bases between. The CDR3 DNA follows: TGTGCCAGCAGCTTTCACCTGGAGGCAGATACGCAGTATTTT. Its protein is CASSFHLEADTQYF.

The rearrangement joins TRBV28 to TRBJ1-6; D gene ambiguous. Trimming removed 7 bases from V and 0 bases from J, with 7 bases in between. CDR3 length: 14 residues. Per germline, CDR1 MDHEN and CDR2 SYDVKM. CDR3 region: CASKESSYNSPLHF. In DNA, the CDR3 is TGTGCCAGCAAAGAGAGCTCCTATAATTCACCCCTCCACTTT.

At least ten counts were recorded for this clonotype. The chain joins TRBV19 to TRBJ2-2; D is uncertain. The germline V gene has CDR1 LNHDA and CDR2 SQIVND (reference sequence). CDR3 length: 12 residues. V shed 1 base and J shed 6 bases, with 3 bases lying between them. In nucleotides, the CDR3 is TGTGCCAGTAGTATAGGACCCGGGGAGCTGTTTTTT. It specifies CASSIGPGELFF.

This clonotype appeared many times. The J gene is TRBJ2-1, the V gene TRBV29-1; 10 bases agree with TRBD2. Per the germline V gene, CDR1 is SQVTM and CDR2 is ANQGSEA. This CDR3 comprises 16 residues. The V gene end was trimmed by 1 base and the J gene end by 4 bases; junction bases not matched to a gene: 7. The CDR3 bases are TGCAGCGTTGAAGGGACTAGCGGAGAACAGTACAATGAGCAGTTCTTC. Its translation: CSVEGTSGEQYNEQFF.

At least ten counts were recorded for this clonotype. The CDR3 bases are TGTGCCAGCAACCTGGGAGGGTTAGGCAATGAGCAGTTCTTC. This translates into CASNLGGLGNEQFF. The rearrangement links TRBV12-3 or TRBV12-4 to TRBJ2-1; TRBD2 matches at 7 bases. CDR3 length: 14 residues. V shed 7 bases, J shed 6 bases, and the junction held 9 bases outside the gene matches.

At least ten counts were recorded for this clonotype. The J gene is TRBJ2-1, the V gene TRBV5-1; no reliable D call. The CDR3 consists of 13 residues. Germline V gives CDR1 SGHRS, CDR2 YFSETQ. Trimming took 4 bases from V and 3 from J, leaving 8 bases between them. The CDR3 DNA follows: TGCGCCAGCAGCCCTATGGGCTACAATGAGCAGTTCTTC. It encodes CASSPMGYNEQFF.

The table lists this clonotype with many counts. The J gene is TRBJ1-2, the V gene TRBV29-1, with D unresolved. The CDR3 covers 12 residues. Looked up from germline, CDR1 is SQVTM and CDR2 is ANQGSEA. V dropped 3 bases and J dropped 5 bases, with 10 bases sitting between them. CDR3 sequence: CSVDGGVYGYTF. The CDR3, as DNA: TGCAGCGTTGATGGTGGGGTTTATGGCTACACCTTC.

Many counts were recorded for this clonotype. The chain uses TRBV12-3 or TRBV12-4 and TRBJ1-1; tentative D call: TRBD1 (5 bases). The CDR3 is 14 amino acids. The V and J ends lost 5 bases and 3 bases respectively, with 13 bases between them. CDR3 bases: TGTGCCAGCAGTCAGGGTTCCGTGGACACTGAAGCTTTCTTT. It yields the protein CASSQGSVDTEAFF.

This clonotype showed up many times. V is TRBV6-1 and J is TRBJ2-1; D remains ambiguous. CDR1 is MNHNS and CDR2 is SASEGT in the germline V gene. The CDR3 is made up of 12 amino acids. V was clipped by 3 bases and J by 9 bases, with 9 bases between them. In DNA form, the CDR3 reads TGTGCCAGCAGTGATGGACCTAGTGAGCAGTTCTTC. Translating gives CASSDGPSEQFF.

This clonotype was recorded at least ten times. This chain joins TRBV5-1 and TRBJ2-7; maybe TRBD1 (5 bases). CDR1 SGHRS and CDR2 YFSETQ come from the germline V gene. The CDR3 sequence is 14 residues long. Trimming shortened V by 5 bases and J by 1 base, and 13 bases separated the two germline ends. The CDR3 loop is CASSLQTASYEQYF. CDR3 nucleotides: TGCGCCAGCAGTCTTCAGACAGCATCCTACGAGCAGTACTTC.

This clonotype was counted many times. The genes are TRBV6-1 and TRBJ2-3, with a possible D match to TRBD2 (6 bases). The V gene lost 0 bases and the J gene lost 5 bases, with 15 bases spanning the gap. This CDR3 contains 16 residues. Per the germline V gene, CDR1 is MNHNS and CDR2 is SASEGT. CDR3: CASSEASSARGDTQYF. The CDR3 nucleotides read TGTGCCAGCAGTGAAGCTAGTAGCGCGCGGGGAGATACGCAGTATTTT.

At least ten counts were recorded for this clonotype. V and J are TRBV20-1 and TRBJ1-2; 9 bases line up with TRBD1. The CDR3 totals 13 residues. V lost 6 bases to trimming and J lost 7 bases; unmatched junction nucleotides: 9. The germline CDR1 and CDR2 sequences are DFQATT and SNEGSKA (reference sequence). The chain's CDR3 is CSAKRQGVGGYTF. The CDR3 DNA follows: TGCAGTGCCAAACGACAGGGGGTGGGTGGCTACACCTTC.

The V gene is TRBV7-8, the J gene TRBJ2-7; perhaps TRBD1 as D (5 bases). The CDR3 extends over 13 amino acids. Germline V lookup: CDR1 SGHVS, CDR2 FQNEAQ. V was cut by 2 bases and J by 7 bases, with 12 bases left in between. The CDR3 DNA reads TGTGCCAGCAGCTTACTCAGGGAAGGGGAGCAGTACTTC. This gives the protein CASSLLREGEQYF.

In this sample, this clonotype turned up many times. The V call is TRBV5-1, the J call TRBJ2-5; D may correspond to TRBD1 or TRBD2 (5 bases each). Trimming pared 4 bases from V and 5 bases from J, leaving 15 bases between. CDR3 length: 14 residues. CDR1 SGHRS and CDR2 YFSETQ come from the germline V gene. Here the CDR3 DNA reads TGCGCCAGCAGCCCGAAAGAGGGACGGGAGACCCAGTACTTC. Residues: CASSPKEGRETQYF.

This clonotype came up a few times. This chain uses TRBV24-1 with TRBJ1-2, with D maybe TRBD1 (6 bases). The V and J ends lost 4 bases and 4 bases respectively, with 12 bases between them. This CDR3 region has 14 residues. Germline V gene sequence: CDR1 KGHDR, CDR2 SFDVKD. The CDR3 DNA reads as TGTGCCACCAGTGACCCTGGACAGTTCTATGGCTACACCTTC. Its translation: CATSDPGQFYGYTF.

At least ten counts were recorded for this clonotype. CDR3 bases: TGCGCCAGCAGCTTAGGTAGCGGGGGCAATGAGCAGTTCTTC. This codes for CASSLGSGGNEQFF. The chain joins TRBV5-1 to TRBJ2-1, with TRBD2 matching over 9 bases. The CDR3 runs to 14 residues. Germline-derived CDR1 and CDR2 are SGHRS and YFSETQ. V lost 2 bases, J lost 6 bases, and 3 bases stayed unmatched.

This clonotype was seen only a few times. The rearrangement joins TRBV14 to TRBJ1-1; 8 positions match TRBD1. Germline assignment: CDR1 SGHDN and CDR2 FVKESK. The CDR3 has 16 amino acids. V lost 3 bases and J lost 4; bases outside the gene matches: 10. The CDR3 DNA reads TGTGCCAGCAGCCAGGATTTGGGACAGGTGGGCACTGAAGCTTTCTTT. As protein: CASSQDLGQVGTEAFF.

This clonotype was counted many times. The chain recombines TRBV24-1 with TRBJ2-7; D call uncertain. The CDR3 is 11 amino acids. Germline values: CDR1 KGHDR, CDR2 SFDVKD. Trimming left V 3 bases short and J 3 bases short, with 2 bases between. The CDR3 DNA reads TGTGCCACCAGTGATCACTACGAGCAGTACTTC. This translates into CATSDHYEQYF.

The table lists this clonotype with many counts. The J gene is TRBJ2-1, the V gene TRBV12-3 or TRBV12-4, with TRBD2 matching 11 bases. V trimming: 7 bases; J trimming: 7 bases; junction bases outside the gene matches: 6. The CDR3 is made up of 14 amino acids. CDR3 protein: CASITSGSKNEQFF. CDR3 nucleotide sequence: TGTGCCAGCATTACTAGCGGGAGTAAGAATGAGCAGTTCTTC.

In its sample, this clonotype was seen many times. The rearrangement joins TRBV18 to TRBJ1-5; perhaps TRBD1 as D (6 bases). The germline V gene encodes CDR1 KGHSH and CDR2 LQKENI. Trimming took off 5 bases at V and 1 base at J, with 15 bases between the two ends. The CDR3 contains 16 residues. The CDR3 bases are TGTGCCAGCTCAGGGGGCGCGGACCCGAGCAATCAGCCCCAGCATTTT. This translates into CASSGGADPSNQPQHF. Looking up the rest from reference TRBV18 and TRBJ1-5 gives the full variable domain: NAGVMQNPRHLVRRRGQEARLRCSPMKGHSHVYWYRQLPEEGLKFMVYLQKENIIDESGMPKERFSAEFPKEGPSILRIQQVVRGDSAAYFCASSGGADPSNQPQHFGDGTRLSIL.

This clonotype was counted many times. In DNA form, the CDR3 reads TGTGCCAGCTCACCGATAGACCCTCTTGGCAGGGATGAAGCTTTCTTT. Translated, it gives CASSPIDPLGRDEAFF. This sequence joins TRBV18 and TRBJ1-1, with D possibly TRBD1 on 5 matching bases. V gave up 3 bases and J gave up 7 bases, with 21 bases separating them. Germline values: CDR1 KGHSH, CDR2 LQKENI. The CDR3 runs to 16 residues.

This clonotype was observed at least ten times. The rearrangement uses TRBV6-1 and TRBJ2-2; 10 bases are shared with TRBD1. J was trimmed by 6 bases and V by 7 bases; bases with no gene match: 11. CDR3 length: 16 amino acids. Germline V gene data show CDR1 as MNHNS and CDR2 as SASEGT. This chain's CDR3 is CASTKKPGQGPGELFF. The CDR3 nucleotides are TGTGCCAGCACCAAGAAACCGGGACAGGGGCCCGGGGAGCTGTTTTTT.

This clonotype was seen a single time. A read error is possible here, since a much larger clone lies one base away. The J gene is TRBJ2-1, the V gene TRBV5-1; 13 nucleotides match TRBD2. Germline V gives CDR1 SGHRS, CDR2 YFSETQ. There are 16 residues in the CDR3. The CDR3 reads CTSSLGGTSGINEQFF. For the CDR3, the DNA is TGCACCAGCAGCTTGGGAGGGACTAGCGGGATCAATGAGCAGTTCTTC.

This clonotype occurred many times. The chain couples TRBV5-1 to TRBJ1-1; unclear D gene. Germline V gene lookup returns CDR1 SGHRS and CDR2 YFSETQ. Between the trimmed V and J ends, which lost 1 base and 1 base, there was a span of 5 bases. The CDR3 is 13 amino acids. CDR3 in DNA: TGCGCCAGCAGCTTGTGGGGGAACACTGAAGCTTTCTTT. It encodes CASSLWGNTEAFF.